This entry lists 18 T cell receptor beta chains sequenced from one sample in a study of shared clonotypes between healthy human individuals. Here immunoSEQ multiplex PCR was the method, and the copy in TCRdb shows in-frame clones only, minus some. The sample yields roughly 2.4 million clones, approximately 96% seen once. Input material: naive CD4+ T cells sorted from blood. Subset of the sample: CD45RA+ positively selected. The receptors come from a man aged 18-30 years in good health.

The V call is TRBV5-5, the J call TRBJ1-2; TRBD1 matches at 10 bases. J was trimmed by 0 bases and V by 4 bases; bases with no gene match: 6. CDR3 length: 16 residues. Germline V gene sequence: CDR1 SGHKS, CDR2 YYEKEE (reference sequence). The CDR3 loop reads CASSPMGQGTNYGYTF. The CDR3, as DNA: TGTGCCAGCAGCCCGATGGGACAGGGGACTAACTATGGCTACACCTTC.

The chain carries TRBV13 and TRBJ1-6; a weak D match, TRBD1 (6 bases). The length of the CDR3 is 13 residues. CDR1 and CDR2 from the germline V gene are PRHDT and FYEKMQ (reference sequence). Between the trimmed V and J ends, which lost 5 bases and 10 bases, there was a span of 12 bases. The CDR3 spells CASSVGTLSPLHF. The DNA for the CDR3 is TGTGCCAGCAGCGTGGGGACACTGTCACCCCTCCACTTT. The full variable domain, with the rest looked up from reference TRBV13 and TRBJ1-6, is AAGVIQSPRHLIKEKRETATLKCYPIPRHDTVYWYQQGPGQDPQFLISFYEKMQSDKGSIPDRFSAQQFSDYHSELNMSSLELGDSALYFCASSVGTLSPLHFGNGTRLTVT.

The chain combines TRBV29-1 with TRBJ1-5; D not resolved. This CDR3 spans 14 amino acids. With 4 bases removed from V and 2 bases from J, the gap between germline ends came to 12 bases. Germline CDR1 SQVTM, CDR2 ANQGSEA. This chain's CDR3 is CSVAHGEGNQPQHF. For the CDR3, the DNA is TGCAGCGTTGCTCATGGGGAGGGCAATCAGCCCCAGCATTTT.

The CDR3 spells CASSWTEGTDTQYF. CDR3 DNA sequence: TGCGCCAGCAGCTGGACAGAGGGCACAGATACGCAGTATTTT. The chain combines TRBV5-1 with TRBJ2-3, with TRBD1 as a possible D gene (6 bases). CDR1 and CDR2 (germline): SGHRS, YFSETQ. V was clipped by 3 bases and J by 1 base, with 9 bases between them. CDR3 length: 14 amino acids. Full variable domain (rest looked up from reference TRBV5-1 and TRBJ2-3): KAGVTQTPRYLIKTRGQQVTLSCSPISGHRSVSWYQQTPGQGLQFLFEYFSETQRNKGNFPGRFSGRQFSNSRSEMNVSTLELGDSALYLCASSWTEGTDTQYFGPGTRLTVL.

The V gene is TRBV2, the J gene TRBJ2-7; D is uncertain. Trimming pared 5 bases from V and 5 bases from J, leaving 10 bases between. The CDR3 runs to 12 residues. The germline gives CDR1 SNHLY, CDR2 FYNNEI. The CDR3 bases are TGTGCCAGCAGTTCTGGCCGGGACGAGCAGTACTTC. Residues: CASSSGRDEQYF.

The rearrangement joins TRBV6-6 to TRBJ1-5; no clear D gene. The germline V gene encodes CDR1 MNHNY and CDR2 SVGAGI (reference sequence). V was shortened by 7 bases and J by 1 base, with 8 bases between the two germline ends. The length of the CDR3 is 13 residues. The CDR3 sequence: CASTQRSNQPQHF. The CDR3 bases are TGTGCCAGCACCCAAAGGAGCAATCAGCCCCAGCATTTT.

The rearrangement uses TRBV9 and TRBJ1-6; D is uncertain. The V end was cut by 0 bases, the J end by 0 bases, with 10 bases between. The germline V gene encodes CDR1 SGDLS and CDR2 YYNGEE. The CDR3 runs 17 residues. The CDR3 coding sequence is TGTGCCAGCAGCGTAGGAGTGGGGAGCTCCTATAATTCACCCCTCCACTTT. Its protein is CASSVGVGSSYNSPLHF. Full variable domain (outside the CDR3, taken from reference TRBV9 and TRBJ1-6): DSGVTQTPKHLITATGQRVTLRCSPRSGDLSVYWYQQSLDQGLQFLIQYYNGEERAKGNILERFSAQQFPDLHSELNLSSLELGDSALYFCASSVGVGSSYNSPLHFGNGTRLTVT.

This chain links TRBV27 with TRBJ2-1; 7 nucleotides line up with TRBD1. CDR1 is MNHEY, CDR2 SMNVEV, per germline (reference sequence). This CDR3 has 17 residues. Trimming took 5 bases from V and 3 from J; bases not matched to a gene: 13. CDR3 nucleotides: TGTGCCAGCAGTGGAAAGGGGGCGGGCTTTCTCTACAATGAGCAGTTCTTC. This codes for CASSGKGAGFLYNEQFF.

Concerning this clone: At the DNA level, this CDR3 is encoded by other sequences in the same sample as well. The chain uses TRBV6-4 and TRBJ2-2; D not resolved. The CDR3 extends over 14 amino acids. CDR1 and CDR2 from the germline V gene are MRHNA and SNTAGT. V was trimmed by 2 bases and J by 1 base, leaving 5 bases between them. The CDR3 loop is CASSDGGNTGELFF. In nucleotides, the CDR3 is TGTGCCAGCAGTGACGGTGGGAACACCGGGGAGCTGTTTTTT.

A note on this clone: This sample also contains other DNA sequences that code for the same CDR3. The chain joins TRBV6-6 to TRBJ2-3; the D is unclear. CDR3 length: 14 residues. Germline assignment: CDR1 MNHNY and CDR2 SVGAGI (reference sequence). Trimming took off 0 bases at V and 0 bases at J, with 4 bases between the two ends. The CDR3 spells CASSYSPSTDTQYF. In DNA, the CDR3 is TGTGCCAGCAGTTACTCCCCTAGCACAGATACGCAGTATTTT.

The J gene is TRBJ2-1, the V gene TRBV5-4; 11 bases map to TRBD1. V shed 3 bases and J 4 bases; nucleotides not matched to a gene: 6. CDR1 is SGHNT and CDR2 is YYREEE in the germline V gene (reference sequence). This CDR3 is built from 16 residues. CDR3 in DNA: TGTGCCAGCAGCTGGCCCGGGACAGGGGGATACAATGAGCAGTTCTTC. Translation gives CASSWPGTGGYNEQFF.

This chain links TRBV28 with TRBJ1-1; D may be TRBD1 (5 bases). V gave up 6 bases and J gave up 5 bases, with 19 bases separating them. Germline V gene data show CDR1 as MDHEN and CDR2 as SYDVKM. This CDR3 comprises 15 residues. DNA of the CDR3: TGTGCCAGCAGCCCGGGGGGGGTCGGAGGGACTGAAGCTTTCTTT. Amino acids: CASSPGGVGGTEAFF.

The chain couples TRBV11-3 to TRBJ2-3, with D uncertain. The CDR3 has 14 amino acids. CDR1 and CDR2 (germline): SGHNT, YENEEA. V lost 6 bases to trimming and J lost 0 bases, with 10 bases between them. CDR3 sequence: CASSRYPSTDTQYF. CDR3 DNA: TGTGCCAGCAGTAGGTACCCTAGCACAGATACGCAGTATTTT.

This chain links TRBV9 with TRBJ2-3; 9 nucleotides agree with TRBD2. The V gene's germline CDR1 is SGDLS and CDR2 YYNGEE. The CDR3 spans 15 residues. The V and J ends lost 3 bases and 1 base, in that order; junction bases with no gene match: 3. In DNA, the CDR3 is TGTGCCAGCAGCGAACCTAGCGGGGGCACAGATACGCAGTATTTT. Protein product: CASSEPSGGTDTQYF.

Regarding this clone: A junction boundary mismatches the germline segment, possibly from a read error. The chain is built from TRBV7-7 and TRBJ1-4; no clear D gene. CDR1 and CDR2 (germline): SSHAT, FNYEAQ (reference sequence). This CDR3 contains 17 residues. In nucleotides, the CDR3 is TGTGCTAGCAGCTCCCGGACCTCAGGATCAGCTAATGAAAAACTGTTTTTT. Translating gives CASSSRTSGSANEKLFF.

This clone was seen a few times. This rearrangement joins TRBV7-2 to TRBJ2-3; 10 bases are shared with TRBD2. The CDR3 runs to 16 residues. Germline V gene data show CDR1 as SGHTA and CDR2 as FQGNSA. Unmatched junction bases numbered 3, after V lost 1 base and J lost 2 bases. Written as DNA, the CDR3 is TGTGCCAGCAGCTTAGGGAGCGGGGGGGTCACAGATACGCAGTATTTT. Translation gives CASSLGSGGVTDTQYF.

This clone showed up just a few times. The CDR3 nucleotides are TGTGCCTGGAGAGTAGGGGGAACTGAAGCTTTCTTT. Translating it yields CAWRVGGTEAFF. This sequence joins TRBV30 and TRBJ1-1; D may be TRBD1 (6 bases). CDR1 GTSNPN and CDR2 SVGIG come from the germline V gene (reference sequence). V was shortened by 3 bases and J by 5 bases, with 10 bases between the two germline ends. The length of the CDR3 is 12 residues. The full variable domain, its missing parts supplied by reference TRBV30 and TRBJ1-1, is SQTIHQWPATLVQPVGSPLSLECTVEGTSNPNLYWYRQAAGRGLQLLFYSVGIGQISSEVPQNLSASRPQDRQFILSSKKLLLSDSGFYLCAWRVGGTEAFFGQGTRLTVV.

Only one count was recorded for this clone. The chain carries TRBV19 and TRBJ2-1, with TRBD2 identical over 15 bases. Germline CDR1 is LNHDA and CDR2 is SQIVND (reference sequence). CDR3 length: 15 amino acids. J was trimmed by 10 bases and V by 5 bases; bases with no gene match: 6. This chain's CDR3 is CASSWTSGRAEEQFF. The CDR3 DNA is TGTGCCAGTAGTTGGACTAGCGGGAGGGCTGAGGAGCAGTTCTTC.